Only a few counts were recorded for the clone carrying this T cell receptor beta chain. Its target is not known. This CDR3 has 13 amino acids. The V segment lost 5 bases and the J segment 5 bases; nucleotides outside the gene matches: 6. Germline loops: CDR1 MNHNS, CDR2 SASEGT. Both 60 Vbeta primers and 13 Jbeta primers went into the PCR. Repertoires were generated with immunoSEQ multiplex PCR, while TCRdb's copy carries only in-frame clones and drops some. The sample consists of around 140,000 clones, 70% of them appearing once. These data come from a study of cytomegalovirus exposure and HLA in healthy donors. Whole-study results and caveats: TCR association rates varied by HLA locus in a later analysis, with DRB1 highest and HLA-C lowest. Some highly shared sequence variants likely arose as a pipeline artifact. Researchers catalogued roughly 150 TCR beta chains as cytomegalovirus-associated.

The receptor's source is a woman aged 60-75 years in good health and CMV-seropositive. The J gene is TRBJ2-7, the V gene TRBV6-1; 7 positions agree with TRBD1. Sequencing was done on a sample of PBMCs. The CDR3 coding sequence is TGTGCCAGCAGTAACCTCGACAGGGACGAGCAGTACTTC. Its translation: CASSNLDRDEQYF.